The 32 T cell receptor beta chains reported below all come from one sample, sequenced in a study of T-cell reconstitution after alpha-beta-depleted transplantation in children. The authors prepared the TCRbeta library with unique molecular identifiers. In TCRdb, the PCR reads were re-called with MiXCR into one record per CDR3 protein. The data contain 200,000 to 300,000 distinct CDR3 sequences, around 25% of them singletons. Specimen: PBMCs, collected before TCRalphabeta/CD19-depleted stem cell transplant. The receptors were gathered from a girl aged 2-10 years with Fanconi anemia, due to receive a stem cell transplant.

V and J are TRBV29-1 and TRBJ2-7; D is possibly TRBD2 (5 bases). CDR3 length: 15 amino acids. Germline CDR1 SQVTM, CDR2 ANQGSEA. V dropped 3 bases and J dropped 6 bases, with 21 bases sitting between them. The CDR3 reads CSVESRRSRGSEQYF. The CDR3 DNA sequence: TGCAGCGTTGAGAGTAGGAGGTCAAGAGGATCCGAGCAGTACTTC.

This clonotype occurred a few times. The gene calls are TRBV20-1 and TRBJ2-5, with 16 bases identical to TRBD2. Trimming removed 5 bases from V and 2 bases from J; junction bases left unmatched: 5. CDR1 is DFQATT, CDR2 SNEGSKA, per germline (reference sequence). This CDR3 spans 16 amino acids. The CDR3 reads CSAPWGLAGGQETQYF. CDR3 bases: TGCAGTGCTCCTTGGGGACTAGCGGGGGGGCAAGAGACCCAGTACTTC.

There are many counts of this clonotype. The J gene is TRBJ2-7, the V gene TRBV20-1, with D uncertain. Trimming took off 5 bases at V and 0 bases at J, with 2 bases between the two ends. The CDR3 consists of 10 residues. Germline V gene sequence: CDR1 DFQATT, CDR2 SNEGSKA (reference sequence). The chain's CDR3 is CSAYSYEQYF. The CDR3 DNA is TGCAGTGCTTACTCCTACGAGCAGTACTTC.

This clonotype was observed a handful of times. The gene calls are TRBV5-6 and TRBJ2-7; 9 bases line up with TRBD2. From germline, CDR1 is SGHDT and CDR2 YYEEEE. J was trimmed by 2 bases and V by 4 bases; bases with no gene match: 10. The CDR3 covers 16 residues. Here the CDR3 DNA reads TGTGCCAGCAGCCGACACCTAGCGGGGTCCCCCTACGAGCAGTACTTC. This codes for CASSRHLAGSPYEQYF.

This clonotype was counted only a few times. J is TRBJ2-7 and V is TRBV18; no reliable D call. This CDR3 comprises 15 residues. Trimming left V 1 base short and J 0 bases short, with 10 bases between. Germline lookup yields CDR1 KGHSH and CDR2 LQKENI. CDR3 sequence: CASSPQQTNSYEQYF. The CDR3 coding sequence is TGTGCCAGCTCACCACAGCAGACCAACTCCTACGAGCAGTACTTC.

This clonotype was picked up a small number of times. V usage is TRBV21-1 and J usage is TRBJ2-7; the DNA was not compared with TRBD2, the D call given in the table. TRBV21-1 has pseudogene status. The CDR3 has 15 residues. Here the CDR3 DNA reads TGTGCCAGCAGCATGCGACTAGCGGGGGGAAGGGAGCAGTACTTC. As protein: CASSMRLAGGREQYF.

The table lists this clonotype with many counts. The CDR3 here is CASSYLEYGYTF. The DNA for the CDR3 is TGTGCCAGCAGTTACTTGGAATATGGCTACACCTTC. This chain connects TRBV6-6 to TRBJ1-2; the D is unclear. Trimming stripped 1 base from V and 5 bases from J, with 5 bases between. The CDR3 runs to 12 residues. Germline CDR1 and CDR2: MNHNY and SVGAGI (reference sequence).

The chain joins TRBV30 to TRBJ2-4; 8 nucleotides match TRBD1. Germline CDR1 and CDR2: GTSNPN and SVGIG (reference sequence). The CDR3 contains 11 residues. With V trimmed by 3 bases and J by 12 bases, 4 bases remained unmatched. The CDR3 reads CAWSQGADQYF. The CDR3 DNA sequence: TGTGCCTGGAGCCAGGGGGCTGATCAGTACTTC.

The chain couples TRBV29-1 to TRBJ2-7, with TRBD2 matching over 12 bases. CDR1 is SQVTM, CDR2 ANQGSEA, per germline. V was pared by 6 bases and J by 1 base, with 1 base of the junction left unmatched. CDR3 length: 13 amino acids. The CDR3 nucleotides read TGCAGCGTGACTAGCGGGAGTTCCTACGAGCAGTACTTC. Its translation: CSVTSGSSYEQYF.

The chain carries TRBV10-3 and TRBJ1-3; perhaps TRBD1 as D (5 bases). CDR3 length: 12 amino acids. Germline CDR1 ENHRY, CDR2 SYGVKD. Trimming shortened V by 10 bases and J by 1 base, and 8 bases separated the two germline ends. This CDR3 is CATWTSGNTIYF. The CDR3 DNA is TGTGCCACCTGGACATCTGGAAACACCATATATTTT.

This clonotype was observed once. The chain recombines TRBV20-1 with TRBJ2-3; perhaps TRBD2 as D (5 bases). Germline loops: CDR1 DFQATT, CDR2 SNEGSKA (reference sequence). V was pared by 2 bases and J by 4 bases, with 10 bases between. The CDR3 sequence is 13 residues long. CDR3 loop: CSARNPSPDTQYF. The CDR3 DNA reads TGCAGTGCTAGAAACCCTAGCCCAGATACGCAGTATTTT.

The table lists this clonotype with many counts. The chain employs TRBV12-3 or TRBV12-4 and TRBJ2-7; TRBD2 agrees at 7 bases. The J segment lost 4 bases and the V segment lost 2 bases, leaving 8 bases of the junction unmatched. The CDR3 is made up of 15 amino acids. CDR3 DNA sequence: TGTGCCAGCAGTTTATCGGGCGGGGGTTTGTACGAGCAGTACTTC. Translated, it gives CASSLSGGGLYEQYF.

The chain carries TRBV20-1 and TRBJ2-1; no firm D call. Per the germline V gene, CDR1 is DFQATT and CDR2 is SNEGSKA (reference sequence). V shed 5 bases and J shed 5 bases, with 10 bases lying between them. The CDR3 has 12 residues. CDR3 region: CSARIGHNEQFF. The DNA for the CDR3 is TGCAGTGCTCGGATAGGGCACAATGAGCAGTTCTTC.

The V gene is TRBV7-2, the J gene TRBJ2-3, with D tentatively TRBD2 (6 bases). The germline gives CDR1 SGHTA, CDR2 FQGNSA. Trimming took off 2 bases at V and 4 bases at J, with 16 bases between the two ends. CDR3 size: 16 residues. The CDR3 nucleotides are TGTGCCAGCAGCTTAAACATTCTCGGGGGAGCAGATACGCAGTATTTT. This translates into CASSLNILGGADTQYF.

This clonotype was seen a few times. CDR3 coding DNA: TGCAGCACGTCCCAGATTTCGGAGACCCAGTACTTC. Protein: CSTSQISETQYF. The chain links TRBV29-1 to TRBJ2-5, with D unclear. CDR3 length: 12 amino acids. CDR1 SQVTM and CDR2 ANQGSEA come from the germline V gene. V was trimmed by 8 bases and J by 5 bases, leaving 15 bases between them.

CDR3 sequence reads: CASSPGLADTDTQYF. The CDR3 DNA reads TGCGCCAGCAGCCCGGGACTAGCTGATACAGATACGCAGTATTTT. The gene calls are TRBV5-1 and TRBJ2-3; TRBD2 aligns across 9 bases. The CDR3 extends over 15 amino acids. V lost 4 bases to trimming and J lost 3 bases; unmatched junction nucleotides: 6. Germline V gene data show CDR1 as SGHRS and CDR2 as YFSETQ. The full variable domain, with the rest looked up from reference TRBV5-1 and TRBJ2-3, is KAGVTQTPRYLIKTRGQQVTLSCSPISGHRSVSWYQQTPGQGLQFLFEYFSETQRNKGNFPGRFSGRQFSNSRSEMNVSTLELGDSALYLCASSPGLADTDTQYFGPGTRLTVL.

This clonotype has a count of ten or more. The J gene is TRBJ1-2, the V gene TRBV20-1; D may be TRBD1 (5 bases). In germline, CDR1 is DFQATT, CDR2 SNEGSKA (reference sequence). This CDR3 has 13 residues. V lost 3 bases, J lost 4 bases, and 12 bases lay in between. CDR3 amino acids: CSASLGGGYGYTF. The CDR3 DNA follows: TGCAGTGCTAGTCTTGGGGGTGGCTATGGCTACACCTTC.

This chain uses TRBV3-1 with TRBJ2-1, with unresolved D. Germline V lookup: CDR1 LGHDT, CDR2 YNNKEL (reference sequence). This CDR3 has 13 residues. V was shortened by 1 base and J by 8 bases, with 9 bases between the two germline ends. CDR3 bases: TGTGCCAGCAGCCAAGGGCCCAGCGATGAGCAGTTCTTC. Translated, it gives CASSQGPSDEQFF.

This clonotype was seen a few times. The CDR3 DNA is TGCAGCACGTCGCGGGACTCCGGCTACGAGCAGTACTTC. Amino acids: CSTSRDSGYEQYF. The V gene is TRBV20-1, the J gene TRBJ2-7; TRBD2 might be the D (6 bases). Germline values: CDR1 DFQATT, CDR2 SNEGSKA (reference sequence). The CDR3 extends over 13 amino acids.

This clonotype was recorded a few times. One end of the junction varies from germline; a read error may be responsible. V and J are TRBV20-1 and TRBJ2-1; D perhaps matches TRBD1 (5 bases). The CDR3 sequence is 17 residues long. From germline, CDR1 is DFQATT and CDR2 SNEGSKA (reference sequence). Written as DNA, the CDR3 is TGCTGTGCTAGGCTTCCGGTAGTGGGGCTCCAACTCGGTGAGCAGTTCTTC. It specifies CCARLPVVGLQLGEQFF.

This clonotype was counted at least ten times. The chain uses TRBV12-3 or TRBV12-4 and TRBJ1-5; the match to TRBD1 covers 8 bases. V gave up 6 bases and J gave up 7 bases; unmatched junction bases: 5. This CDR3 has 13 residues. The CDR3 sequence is CASRGQEGQPQHF. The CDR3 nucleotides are TGTGCCAGCAGGGGACAGGAGGGCCAGCCCCAGCATTTT.

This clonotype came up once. The CDR3 here is CSAPQGGNEQFF. CDR3 bases: TGCAGTGCCCCACAGGGAGGGAATGAGCAGTTCTTC. This rearrangement joins TRBV20-1 to TRBJ2-1, with D maybe TRBD2 (7 bases). Trimming took off 6 bases at V and 7 bases at J, with 13 bases between the two ends. The CDR3 covers 12 residues. In germline, CDR1 is DFQATT, CDR2 SNEGSKA (reference sequence).

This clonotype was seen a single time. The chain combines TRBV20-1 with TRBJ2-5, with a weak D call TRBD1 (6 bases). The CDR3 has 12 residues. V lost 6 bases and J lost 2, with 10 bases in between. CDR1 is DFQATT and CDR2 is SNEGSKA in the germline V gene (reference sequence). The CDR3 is CSATDRQETQYF. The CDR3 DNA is TGCAGTGCCACGGACAGACAAGAGACCCAGTACTTC.

Here the CDR3 reads CATSRPGHTETSYNEQFF. CDR3 DNA: TGTGCCACCAGCAGACCCGGTCACACCGAAACCTCCTACAATGAGCAGTTCTTC. The chain joins TRBV15 to TRBJ2-1; D unclear. This CDR3 comprises 18 residues. V was pared by 2 bases and J by 0 bases, with 17 bases between. Germline values: CDR1 LNHNV, CDR2 YYDKDF (reference sequence).

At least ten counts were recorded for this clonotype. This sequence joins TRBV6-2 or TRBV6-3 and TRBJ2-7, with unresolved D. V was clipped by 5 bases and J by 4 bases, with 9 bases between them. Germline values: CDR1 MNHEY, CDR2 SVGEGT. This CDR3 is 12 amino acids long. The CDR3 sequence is CASSPTVYEQYF. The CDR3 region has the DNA TGTGCCAGCAGTCCGACGGTGTACGAGCAGTACTTC.

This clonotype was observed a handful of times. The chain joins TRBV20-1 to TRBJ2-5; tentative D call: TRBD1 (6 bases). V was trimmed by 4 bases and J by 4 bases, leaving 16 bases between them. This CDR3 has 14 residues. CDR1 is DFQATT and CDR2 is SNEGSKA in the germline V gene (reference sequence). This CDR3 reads CSAKGDSWGETQYF. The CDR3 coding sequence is TGCAGTGCTAAGGGGGATTCATGGGGAGAGACCCAGTACTTC.

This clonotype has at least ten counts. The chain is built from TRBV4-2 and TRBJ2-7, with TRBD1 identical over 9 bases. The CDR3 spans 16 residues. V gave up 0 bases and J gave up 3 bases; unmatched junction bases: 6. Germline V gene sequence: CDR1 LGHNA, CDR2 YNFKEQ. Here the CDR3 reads CASSQEDGTGIYEQYF. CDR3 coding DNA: TGTGCCAGCAGCCAAGAAGATGGGACAGGGATCTACGAGCAGTACTTC.

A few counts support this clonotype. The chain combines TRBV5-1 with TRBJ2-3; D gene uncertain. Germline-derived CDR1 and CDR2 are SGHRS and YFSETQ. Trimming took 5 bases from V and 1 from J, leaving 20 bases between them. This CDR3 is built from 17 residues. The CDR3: CASREPSLADGTDTQYF. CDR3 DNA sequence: TGCGCCAGCAGGGAACCAAGTTTGGCGGACGGCACAGATACGCAGTATTTT.

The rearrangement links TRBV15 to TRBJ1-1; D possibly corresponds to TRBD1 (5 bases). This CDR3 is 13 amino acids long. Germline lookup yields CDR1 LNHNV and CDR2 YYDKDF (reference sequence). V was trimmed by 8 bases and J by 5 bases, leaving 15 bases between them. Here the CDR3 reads CATGPAEGTEAFF. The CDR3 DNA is TGTGCCACCGGACCGGCCGAGGGGACTGAAGCTTTCTTT. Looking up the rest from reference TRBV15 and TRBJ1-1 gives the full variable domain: DAMVIQNPRYQVTQFGKPVTLSCSQTLNHNVMYWYQQKSSQAPKLLFHYYDKDFNNEADTPDNFQSRRPNTSFCFLDIRSPGLGDTAMYLCATGPAEGTEAFFGQGTRLTVV.

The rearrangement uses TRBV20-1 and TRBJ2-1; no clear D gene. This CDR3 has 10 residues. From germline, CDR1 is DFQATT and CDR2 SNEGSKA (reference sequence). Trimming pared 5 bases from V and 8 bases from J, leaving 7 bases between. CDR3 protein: CSAVPDEQFF. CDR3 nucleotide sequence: TGCAGTGCTGTCCCAGATGAGCAGTTCTTC.

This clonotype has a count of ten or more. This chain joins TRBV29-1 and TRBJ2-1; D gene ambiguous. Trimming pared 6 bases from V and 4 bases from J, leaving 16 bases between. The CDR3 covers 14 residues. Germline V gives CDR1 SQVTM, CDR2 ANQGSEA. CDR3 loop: CSVCERAVYNEQFF. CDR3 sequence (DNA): TGCAGCGTCTGTGAGCGAGCAGTGTACAATGAGCAGTTCTTC.

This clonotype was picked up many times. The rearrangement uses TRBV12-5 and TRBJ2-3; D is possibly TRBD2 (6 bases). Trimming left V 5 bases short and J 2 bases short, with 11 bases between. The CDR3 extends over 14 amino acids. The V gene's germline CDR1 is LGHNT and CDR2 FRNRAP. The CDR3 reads CASGNSGVTDTQYF. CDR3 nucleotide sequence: TGTGCTAGTGGTAATAGCGGCGTCACAGATACGCAGTATTTT.